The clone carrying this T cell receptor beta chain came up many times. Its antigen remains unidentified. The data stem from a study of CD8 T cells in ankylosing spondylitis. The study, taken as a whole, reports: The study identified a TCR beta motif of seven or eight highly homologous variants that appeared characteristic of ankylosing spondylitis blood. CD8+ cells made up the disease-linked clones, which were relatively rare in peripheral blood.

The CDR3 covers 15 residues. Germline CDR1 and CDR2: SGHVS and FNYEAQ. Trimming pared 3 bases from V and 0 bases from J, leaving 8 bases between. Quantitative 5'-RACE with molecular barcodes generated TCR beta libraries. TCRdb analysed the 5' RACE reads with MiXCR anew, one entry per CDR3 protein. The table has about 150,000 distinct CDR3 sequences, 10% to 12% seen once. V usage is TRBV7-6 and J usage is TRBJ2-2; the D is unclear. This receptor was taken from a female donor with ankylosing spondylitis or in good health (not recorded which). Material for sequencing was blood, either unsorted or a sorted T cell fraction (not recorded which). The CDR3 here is CASSFNGPNTGELFF. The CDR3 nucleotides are TGTGCCAGCAGCTTTAACGGTCCGAACACCGGGGAGCTGTTTTTT.